This is a list of T cell receptor beta chains from one sample in a study of blood T cell repertoires in COVID-19. Measured with immunoSEQ multiplex PCR; TCRdb has only the in-frame clones, and not every one. The table has some 290,000 clones, 85% to 90% seen once. Sequences were obtained from PBMCs or T cells enriched from blood (not recorded which). These receptors were taken from a woman aged 25 to 39 who had recovered from COVID-19. The CDR3 runs from the conserved cysteine through the conserved F or W. The D gene is left open where the match is weak. Clone size, where shown, is once, few, many, or a class for clones that have expanded.

CDR3 protein: CASSYSQGEGYTF; CDR3 DNA: TGTGCCAGCAGTTACTCGCAGGGTGAAGGCTACACCTTC; V gene: TRBV6-5; clone size: NA; J gene: TRBJ1-2; D gene: NA
CDR3 protein: CASSLLGTALGGEAFF; CDR3 DNA: TGTGCCAGCAGCTTGCTAGGGACAGCCCTAGGGGGGGAAGCTTTCTTT; V gene: TRBV7-3; clone size: NA; J gene: TRBJ1-1; D gene: TRBD1
CDR3 protein: CASSYLTGVKETQYF; CDR3 DNA: TGTGCCAGCAGTTACCTTACAGGGGTCAAAGAGACCCAGTACTTC; V gene: TRBV6-5; clone size: NA; J gene: TRBJ2-5; D gene: TRBD1
CDR3 protein: CAISDQGGAFF; CDR3 DNA: TGTGCCATCAGTGATCAGGGGGGAGCTTTCTTT; V gene: TRBV10-3; clone size: NA; J gene: TRBJ1-1; D gene: TRBD1
CDR3 protein: CASVPTSGGAIAGELFF; CDR3 DNA: TGCGCCAGCGTACCAACGTCAGGGGGCGCGATCGCCGGGGAGCTGTTTTTT; V gene: TRBV5-1; clone size: NA; J gene: TRBJ2-2; D gene: TRBD1
CDR3 protein: CASSPSGNRYEQYF; CDR3 DNA: TGTGCCAGCAGCCCCTCGGGAAATAGGTACGAGCAGTACTTC; V gene: TRBV11-3; clone size: NA; J gene: TRBJ2-7; D gene: NA
CDR3 protein: CASSFGLDAFF; CDR3 DNA: TGTGCCAGCAGTTTCGGTCTAGACGCTTTCTTT; V gene: TRBV28; clone size: NA; J gene: TRBJ1-1; D gene: NA
CDR3 protein: CAISKAGTSGRSSYNEQFF; CDR3 DNA: TGTGCCATCAGCAAGGCCGGGACTAGCGGGAGGAGCTCCTACAATGAGCAGTTCTTC; V gene: TRBV10-3; clone size: NA; J gene: TRBJ2-1; D gene: TRBD2
CDR3 protein: CASSPGQGRTGELFF; CDR3 DNA: TGTGCCAGCAGCCCCGGACAGGGTCGCACCGGGGAGCTGTTTTTT; V gene: TRBV5-4; clone size: NA; J gene: TRBJ2-2; D gene: TRBD1
CDR3 protein: CASSSRGYGETQYF; CDR3 DNA: TGTGCCAGCTCAAGCCGGGGATATGGAGAGACCCAGTACTTC; V gene: TRBV28; clone size: NA; J gene: TRBJ2-5; D gene: NA
CDR3 protein: CASSLFVNIGETQYF; CDR3 DNA: TGTGCCAGCAGCTTGTTTGTAAATATCGGAGAGACCCAGTACTTC; V gene: TRBV7-2; clone size: NA; J gene: TRBJ2-5; D gene: NA
CDR3 protein: CASSWGQYQTEAFF; CDR3 DNA: TGTGCCAGCAGCTGGGGACAGTACCAAACTGAAGCTTTCTTT; V gene: TRBV7-9; clone size: NA; J gene: TRBJ1-1; D gene: TRBD1
CDR3 protein: CAISESKTGNYGYTF; CDR3 DNA: TGTGCCATCAGTGAGTCGAAGACAGGGAACTATGGCTACACCTTC; V gene: TRBV10-3; clone size: NA; J gene: TRBJ1-2; D gene: TRBD1
CDR3 protein: CASRAFWDTYEQYF; CDR3 DNA: TGTGCCAGCAGGGCCTTCTGGGACACCTACGAGCAGTACTTC; V gene: TRBV6-5; clone size: NA; J gene: TRBJ2-7; D gene: NA
CDR3 protein: CASSFPGGPTQYF; CDR3 DNA: TGTGCCAGCAGCTTCCCGGGGGGCCCGACGCAGTATTTT; V gene: TRBV11-2; clone size: few; J gene: TRBJ2-3; D gene: NA
CDR3 protein: CASSLQGADYGYTF; CDR3 DNA: TGCGCCAGCAGCTTGCAGGGGGCAGACTATGGCTACACCTTC; V gene: TRBV5-1; clone size: NA; J gene: TRBJ1-2; D gene: TRBD1
CDR3 protein: CATSDQDGTRYEQYF; CDR3 DNA: TGTGCCACCAGTGACCAAGACGGGACTAGATACGAGCAGTACTTC; V gene: TRBV24-1; clone size: NA; J gene: TRBJ2-7; D gene: TRBD2
CDR3 protein: CSAKGSLEVFF; CDR3 DNA: TGCAGTGCTAAAGGATCTCTTGAGGTTTTCTTT; V gene: TRBV20-1; clone size: NA; J gene: TRBJ1-1; D gene: NA
CDR3 protein: CASSLPGQGGTEAFF; CDR3 DNA: TGTGCCAGCAGCCTTCCGGGACAGGGAGGCACTGAAGCTTTCTTT; V gene: TRBV5-4; clone size: NA; J gene: TRBJ1-1; D gene: TRBD1
CDR3 protein: CASSQGGSETQYF; CDR3 DNA: TGCGCCAGCAGCCAAGGCGGGTCGGAGACCCAGTACTTC; V gene: TRBV4-1; clone size: NA; J gene: TRBJ2-5; D gene: NA
CDR3 protein: CASSSGQAQYEQYF; CDR3 DNA: TGTGCCAGTAGTTCGGGACAGGCCCAATACGAGCAGTACTTC; V gene: TRBV19; clone size: NA; J gene: TRBJ2-7; D gene: TRBD1
CDR3 protein: CASSSGDSPLHF; CDR3 DNA: TGTGCCAGCAGCTCGGGGGATTCACCCCTCCACTTT; V gene: TRBV6-5; clone size: NA; J gene: TRBJ1-6; D gene: NA
CDR3 protein: CASSISFGGDTYEQYF; CDR3 DNA: TGTGCCAGTAGTATAAGCTTCGGCGGAGATACCTACGAGCAGTACTTC; V gene: TRBV19; clone size: NA; J gene: TRBJ2-7; D gene: NA
CDR3 protein: CASSWPGQGRNEQYF; CDR3 DNA: TGTGCCAGCAGTTGGCCAGGACAGGGGCGAAACGAGCAGTACTTC; V gene: TRBV27; clone size: NA; J gene: TRBJ2-7; D gene: TRBD1
CDR3 protein: CASSGVIGSEAFF; CDR3 DNA: TGTGCCAGCAGTGGGGTTATCGGGAGCGAAGCTTTCTTT; V gene: TRBV2; clone size: once; J gene: TRBJ1-1; D gene: NA
CDR3 protein: CASSLALAGPTDTQYF; CDR3 DNA: TGTGCCAGCAGTTTAGCGCTAGCGGGGCCCACAGATACGCAGTATTTT; V gene: TRBV28; clone size: few; J gene: TRBJ2-3; D gene: TRBD2
CDR3 protein: CASSFDRANTEAFF; CDR3 DNA: TGCGCCAGCAGCTTCGACAGGGCCAACACTGAAGCTTTCTTT; V gene: TRBV5-1; clone size: once; J gene: TRBJ1-1; D gene: TRBD1
CDR3 protein: CASTLIAGAAVGQFF; CDR3 DNA: TGCGCCAGCACCCTTATAGCGGGGGCCGCCGTGGGGCAGTTCTTC; V gene: TRBV5-1; clone size: NA; J gene: TRBJ2-1; D gene: TRBD2
CDR3 protein: CTSSSRTGRARAFF; CDR3 DNA: TGCACCAGCAGCTCACGGACAGGGCGGGCTCGAGCTTTCTTT; V gene: TRBV1; clone size: few; J gene: TRBJ1-1; D gene: NA
CDR3 protein: CACLPGQLNTEAFF; CDR3 DNA: TGTGCCTGCCTTCCGGGACAACTGAACACTGAAGCTTTCTTT; V gene: TRBV28; clone size: NA; J gene: TRBJ1-1; D gene: NA
CDR3 protein: CASSQLRTSGNPDTQYF; CDR3 DNA: TGTGCCAGCAGCCAACTACGGACTAGCGGGAACCCAGATACGCAGTATTTT; V gene: TRBV7-8; clone size: NA; J gene: TRBJ2-3; D gene: TRBD2
CDR3 protein: CASSRRDIGEKLFF; CDR3 DNA: TGTGCCAGCAGTCGCCGGGACATCGGGGAAAAACTGTTTTTT; V gene: TRBV27; clone size: NA; J gene: TRBJ1-4; D gene: NA
CDR3 protein: CASRLRDTRTEAFF; CDR3 DNA: TGTGCCAGCAGGTTACGGGACACTAGGACTGAAGCTTTCTTT; V gene: TRBV6-5; clone size: NA; J gene: TRBJ1-1; D gene: NA
CDR3 protein: CAISESGLAGNTGELFF; CDR3 DNA: TGTGCCATCAGTGAGTCGGGACTAGCGGGAAACACCGGGGAGCTGTTTTTT; V gene: TRBV10-3; clone size: once; J gene: TRBJ2-2; D gene: TRBD2
CDR3 protein: CASSLRLAGYNEQFF; CDR3 DNA: TGTGCCAGCAGCTTAAGACTAGCGGGATACAATGAGCAGTTCTTC; V gene: TRBV7-3; clone size: NA; J gene: TRBJ2-1; D gene: TRBD2
CDR3 protein: CASGGGFDTDTQYF; CDR3 DNA: TGTGCTAGTGGCGGGGGATTCGACACAGATACGCAGTATTTT; V gene: TRBV12-5; clone size: few; J gene: TRBJ2-3; D gene: NA
CDR3 protein: CASSPRRAGGYTF; CDR3 DNA: TGTGCCAGCAGCCCCCGCAGGGCCGGTGGCTACACCTTC; V gene: TRBV6-5; clone size: NA; J gene: TRBJ1-2; D gene: NA
CDR3 protein: CASGRDSENIQYF; CDR3 DNA: TGCGCCAGCGGGCGCGACAGTGAAAACATTCAGTACTTC; V gene: TRBV10-1; clone size: once; J gene: TRBJ2-4; D gene: NA
CDR3 protein: CASSFGDSYFSYEQYF; CDR3 DNA: TGTGCCAGCAGTTTTGGTGACAGCTACTTCTCCTACGAGCAGTACTTC; V gene: TRBV27; clone size: NA; J gene: TRBJ2-7; D gene: NA
CDR3 protein: CASSAGVGYGYTF; CDR3 DNA: TGTGCCAGCAGTGCGGGGGTTGGTTATGGCTACACCTTC; V gene: TRBV28; clone size: NA; J gene: TRBJ1-2; D gene: NA
CDR3 protein: CASSYGLANSFPYEQYF; CDR3 DNA: TGTGCCAGCAGCTATGGACTAGCCAATAGTTTCCCCTACGAGCAGTACTTC; V gene: TRBV5-4; clone size: NA; J gene: TRBJ2-7; D gene: TRBD2
CDR3 protein: CASSNPNGQDGYTF; CDR3 DNA: TGTGCCAGCTCAAATCCCAACGGACAAGATGGCTACACCTTC; V gene: TRBV18; clone size: NA; J gene: TRBJ1-2; D gene: NA
CDR3 protein: CASSQETGSSGRRNTQYF; CDR3 DNA: TGTGCCAGCAGCCAAGAAACCGGCTCAAGCGGGAGGCGTAATACGCAGTATTTT; V gene: TRBV4-2; clone size: NA; J gene: TRBJ2-3; D gene: TRBD2
CDR3 protein: CASGKNRGYGYTF; CDR3 DNA: TGTGCCAGCGGGAAGAACAGGGGCTACGGCTACACCTTC; V gene: TRBV5-5; clone size: NA; J gene: TRBJ1-2; D gene: TRBD1
CDR3 protein: CASRPTGDGGEAFF; CDR3 DNA: TGTGCCAGCAGGCCCACAGGGGACGGTGGTGAAGCTTTCTTT; V gene: TRBV13; clone size: NA; J gene: TRBJ1-1; D gene: TRBD1
CDR3 protein: CASSGRASGKNEQFF; CDR3 DNA: TGTGCCAGCAGTGGCCGGGCTAGCGGGAAGAATGAGCAGTTCTTC; V gene: TRBV2; clone size: NA; J gene: TRBJ2-1; D gene: TRBD2
CDR3 protein: CASSLAGVNQPQHF; CDR3 DNA: TGTGCCAGCAGTTTGGCGGGGGTTAATCAGCCCCAGCATTTT; V gene: TRBV6-5; clone size: NA; J gene: TRBJ1-5; D gene: NA